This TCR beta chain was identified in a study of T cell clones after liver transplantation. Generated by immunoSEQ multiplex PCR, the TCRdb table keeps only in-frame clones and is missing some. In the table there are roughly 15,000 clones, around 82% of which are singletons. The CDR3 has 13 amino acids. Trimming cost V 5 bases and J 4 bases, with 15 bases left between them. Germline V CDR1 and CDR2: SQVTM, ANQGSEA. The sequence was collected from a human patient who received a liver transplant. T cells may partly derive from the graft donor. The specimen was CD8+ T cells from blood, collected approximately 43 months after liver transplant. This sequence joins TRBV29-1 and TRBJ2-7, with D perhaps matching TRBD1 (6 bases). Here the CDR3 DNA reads TGCAGCGTTATCGGCAGGGGCGCGTACGAGCAGTACTTC. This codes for CSVIGRGAYEQYF.